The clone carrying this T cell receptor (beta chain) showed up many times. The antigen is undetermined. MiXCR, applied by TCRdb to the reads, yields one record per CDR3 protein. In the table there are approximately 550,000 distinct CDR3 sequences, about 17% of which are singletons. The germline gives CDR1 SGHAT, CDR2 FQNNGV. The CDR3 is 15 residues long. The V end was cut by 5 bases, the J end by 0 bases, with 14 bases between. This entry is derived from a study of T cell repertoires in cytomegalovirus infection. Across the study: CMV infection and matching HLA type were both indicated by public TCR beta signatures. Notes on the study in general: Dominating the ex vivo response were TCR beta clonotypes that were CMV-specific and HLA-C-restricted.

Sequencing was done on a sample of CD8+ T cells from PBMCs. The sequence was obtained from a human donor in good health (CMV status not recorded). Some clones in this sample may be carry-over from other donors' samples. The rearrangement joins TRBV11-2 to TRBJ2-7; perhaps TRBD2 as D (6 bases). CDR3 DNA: TGTGCCAGCAGCCCCTGGGACTTCTCCTCCTACGAGCAGTACTTC. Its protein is CASSPWDFSSYEQYF.